These 25 T cell receptor beta chains were sequenced from one sample in a study of cytomegalovirus exposure and HLA in healthy donors. Use of 60 Vbeta and 13 Jbeta primers characterized the PCR. Profiled with immunoSEQ multiplex PCR; TCRdb holds only in-frame clones, not every one. Of 98,000 or so clones listed, approximately 78% are singletons. Sequencing used PBMCs. The receptors shown here come from a woman aged 40 to 50 in good health and CMV-seronegative.

The V and J genes are TRBV6-5 and TRBJ2-3; a possible D gene is TRBD1 (6 bases). V was shortened by 0 bases and J by 5 bases, with 12 bases between the two germline ends. CDR3 length: 15 amino acids. CDR1 is MNHEY and CDR2 is SVGAGI in the germline V gene. CDR3 protein: CASSYSFTGIDTQYF. The CDR3 nucleotides are TGTGCCAGCAGTTACTCGTTCACAGGGATAGATACGCAGTATTTT.

The V and J genes are TRBV7-9 and TRBJ1-1, with TRBD1 identical over 8 bases. V gave up 5 bases and J gave up 3 bases; unmatched junction bases: 2. The CDR3 runs 13 residues. The V gene's germline CDR1 is SEHNR and CDR2 FQNEAQ (reference sequence). The CDR3 protein is CASSRQGHTEAFF. The DNA for the CDR3 is TGTGCCAGCAGCAGACAGGGGCACACTGAAGCTTTCTTT.

This clone has just one count. The rearrangement joins TRBV27 to TRBJ1-2; 9 bases map to TRBD1. The CDR3 length is 15 residues. V was clipped by 6 bases and J by 4 bases; unmatched bases: 9. From germline, CDR1 is MNHEY and CDR2 SMNVEV (reference sequence). CDR3 in DNA: TGTGCCAGCAGCCCAGGGACAGGGTTAGGCTATGGCTACACCTTC. As protein: CASSPGTGLGYGYTF.

The chain is built from TRBV7-9 and TRBJ1-1, with TRBD1 as a possible D gene (5 bases). The V gene's germline CDR1 is SEHNR and CDR2 FQNEAQ (reference sequence). There are 12 residues in the CDR3. V lost 5 bases, J lost 11 bases, and 15 bases lay in between. DNA of the CDR3: TGTGCCAGCAGCACGGGCTACAGGAAGGCTTTCTTT. It translates to CASSTGYRKAFF.

The CDR3 sequence is CASSYGLAEETQYF. In nucleotides, the CDR3 is TGTGCCAGCAGCTACGGACTAGCGGAAGAGACCCAGTACTTC. The V and J genes are TRBV7-8 and TRBJ2-5, with TRBD2 matching over 10 bases. Trimming cost V 4 bases and J 3 bases; bases outside gene matches: 2. CDR3 length equals 14 residues. Germline V gives CDR1 SGHVS, CDR2 FQNEAQ.

The chain uses TRBV27 and TRBJ2-7, with 9 bases identical to TRBD1. V dropped 6 bases and J dropped 2; count of bases not matched to a gene: 8. Germline V lookup: CDR1 MNHEY, CDR2 SMNVEV (reference sequence). The CDR3 covers 15 residues. Written as DNA, the CDR3 is TGTGCCAGCAGAATATCGGGACAGGGAGCCTACGAGCAGTACTTC. This sequence encodes CASRISGQGAYEQYF.

V and J are TRBV21-1 and TRBJ1-1; TRBD1, the D gene given by the table, was not confirmed from the DNA. TRBV21-1 is termed a pseudogene. The CDR3 has 15 residues. CDR3 nucleotide sequence: TGTGCCAGCAGCAAATGGGTACAGGTAAACACTGAAGCTTTCTTT. Amino acids: CASSKWVQVNTEAFF.

The chain recombines TRBV9 with TRBJ1-2; 7 bases align to TRBD1. Looked up from germline, CDR1 is SGDLS and CDR2 is YYNGEE. This CDR3 is built from 19 residues. The J segment lost 2 bases and the V segment lost 2 bases, leaving 18 bases of the junction unmatched. CDR3 nucleotide sequence: TGTGCCAGCAGCGTCTCTCTCCTCTCCCCCCGGACAGGAAACTATGGCTACACCTTC. Translating it yields CASSVSLLSPRTGNYGYTF.

The CDR3 nucleotides read TGCGCCAGCAGCTTGGGTGCGGGGACTATAGGCGAGCAGTACTTC. It specifies CASSLGAGTIGEQYF. V gene TRBV5-1 combines with J gene TRBJ2-7, with TRBD2 matching over 7 bases. Germline loops: CDR1 SGHRS, CDR2 YFSETQ. The CDR3 has 15 amino acids. V lost 0 bases, J lost 6 bases, and 9 bases stayed unmatched.

V is TRBV7-9 and J is TRBJ1-2; D is ambiguous. V lost 2 bases to trimming and J lost 8 bases, with 9 bases between them. Germline CDR1 is SEHNR and CDR2 is FQNEAQ (reference sequence). The CDR3 runs to 12 residues. As DNA, the CDR3 is TGTGCCAGCAGCTTAATGTATAGCGGCTACACCTTC. Protein product: CASSLMYSGYTF.

The table lists this clone with a few counts. J is TRBJ2-3 and V is TRBV9, with 8 positions matching TRBD1. CDR1 SGDLS and CDR2 YYNGEE come from the germline V gene. V was clipped by 3 bases and J by 4 bases; unmatched bases: 7. CDR3 length: 15 amino acids. The DNA for the CDR3 is TGTGCCAGCAGCGATCAGGGGGCGCCGGCAGATACGCAGTATTTT. This encodes CASSDQGAPADTQYF.

The chain couples TRBV4-3 to TRBJ2-2; 7 bases align to TRBD2. The V and J ends lost 0 bases and 4 bases, in that order; junction bases with no gene match: 5. CDR1 is LGHNA, CDR2 YSLEER, per germline. This CDR3 is built from 16 residues. CDR3 amino acids: CASSQEDWGGTGELFF. The CDR3 DNA is TGCGCCAGCAGCCAAGAAGATTGGGGGGGCACCGGGGAGCTGTTTTTT.

This sequence joins TRBV6-5 and TRBJ2-4; possibly TRBD2 for D (6 bases). Germline V gene data show CDR1 as MNHEY and CDR2 as SVGAGI. With 3 bases removed from V and 0 bases from J, the gap between germline ends came to 12 bases. CDR3 length equals 16 residues. CDR3 coding DNA: TGTGCCAGCAGTTATTCGGCGGGACTAGCCAAAAACATTCAGTACTTC. This encodes CASSYSAGLAKNIQYF.

The DNA of the CDR3 is TGTGCCAGCAAACAGGGGACCACGAACACCGGGGAGCTGTTTTTT. Translating gives CASKQGTTNTGELFF. This chain uses TRBV27 with TRBJ2-2; 7 positions match TRBD1. V lost 7 bases, J lost 0 bases, and 5 bases stayed unmatched. The CDR3 contains 15 residues. The germline CDR1 and CDR2 sequences are MNHEY and SMNVEV (reference sequence).

In this sample, this clone turned up once. The chain has TRBV7-8 and TRBJ1-2, with 8 bases that match TRBD1. The CDR3 has 14 residues. J gave up 8 bases and V 5 bases, and 10 bases lay outside the gene matches. Germline V gene data show CDR1 as SGHVS and CDR2 as FQNEAQ. CDR3 DNA sequence: TGTGCCAGCAGCCCAGGACAGGGATTGGGGGGCTACACCTTC. This encodes CASSPGQGLGGYTF.

The chain has TRBV27 and TRBJ2-7; 8 bases map to TRBD2. There are 13 residues in the CDR3. With V trimmed by 7 bases and J by 3 bases, 5 bases remained unmatched. CDR1 and CDR2 (germline): MNHEY, SMNVEV (reference sequence). This chain's CDR3 is CASKFSGSYEQYF. The CDR3 coding sequence is TGTGCCAGCAAATTCAGCGGGAGCTACGAGCAGTACTTC.

This chain uses TRBV5-1 with TRBJ2-5; TRBD1 matches at 8 bases. After removal of 0 bases from V and 7 bases from J, the junction contained 8 bases not matched to a gene. CDR1 is SGHRS, CDR2 YFSETQ, per germline. There are 15 residues in the CDR3. The chain's CDR3 is CASSLVAGGAGTQYF. CDR3 DNA sequence: TGCGCCAGCAGCTTGGTTGCAGGGGGCGCCGGGACCCAGTACTTC.

The V gene is TRBV27, the J gene TRBJ2-3; 12 nucleotides agree with TRBD2. The CDR3 totals 18 residues. Losses at the gene ends were 4 bases for V and 2 bases for J; bases not matched to a gene: 10. Germline CDR1 is MNHEY and CDR2 is SMNVEV (reference sequence). This CDR3 reads CASSSSRLAGANTDTQYF. The CDR3, as DNA: TGTGCCAGCAGTTCAAGTAGACTAGCGGGAGCTAACACAGATACGCAGTATTTT.

The chain couples TRBV19 to TRBJ1-3, with 9 bases lining up with TRBD1. This CDR3 is 15 amino acids long. With V trimmed by 5 bases and J by 4 bases, 6 bases remained unmatched. Germline CDR1 is LNHDA and CDR2 is SQIVND (reference sequence). The DNA of the CDR3 is TGTGCCAGTAGTGACACAGGGGGCGCCGGAAACACCATATATTTT. This sequence encodes CASSDTGGAGNTIYF.

The CDR3 DNA reads as TGTGCCAGCAGCTTGCCAGGACTAAGTGATGAGCAGTTCTTC. Its protein is CASSLPGLSDEQFF. The J gene is TRBJ2-1, the V gene TRBV5-6; weak D call: TRBD2 (6 bases). CDR1 SGHDT and CDR2 YYEEEE come from the germline V gene. V was cut by 1 base and J by 8 bases, with 13 bases left in between. The CDR3 totals 14 residues.

The chain couples TRBV6-6 to TRBJ1-5; a weak D match, TRBD1 (5 bases). The germline V gene encodes CDR1 MNHNY and CDR2 SVGAGI (reference sequence). The V end was cut by 6 bases, the J end by 2 bases, with 14 bases between. The CDR3 runs 15 residues. The CDR3 DNA follows: TGTGCCAGCAGCTATATGCAGGGTGGCAATCAGCCCCAGCATTTT. The encoded protein is CASSYMQGGNQPQHF.

The chain recombines TRBV11-3 with TRBJ2-5; no clear D gene. The closer fit of TRBJ2-7 to the DNA end suggests the J call may be wrong. Germline CDR1 reads SGHNT; CDR2 reads YENEEA. This CDR3 is built from 13 residues. The CDR3 DNA sequence: TGTGCCAGCAGCTTAGACTACTGGGCCGAGCAGTACTTC. This encodes CASSLDYWAEQYF.

Concerning this clone: Sequence at one end of the junction differs from germline and may be a read error. The genes are TRBV7-9 and TRBJ2-5; 8 bases are a match to TRBD2. This CDR3 spans 16 amino acids. CDR1 is SEHNR, CDR2 FQNEAQ, per germline (reference sequence). The CDR3 spells CSSSRSGIPVRETQYF. The CDR3 DNA reads TGTTCCAGCAGCCGTAGCGGGATCCCGGTCCGGGAGACCCAGTACTTC.

This chain uses TRBV10-3 with TRBJ2-3; TRBD2 agrees at 14 bases. There are 17 residues in the CDR3. Germline values: CDR1 ENHRY, CDR2 SYGVKD. Losses at the gene ends were 3 bases for V and 4 bases for J; bases not matched to a gene: 6. The CDR3 loop is CAISDGTSGRGADTQYF. The CDR3 nucleotides are TGTGCCATCAGTGATGGGACTAGCGGGAGAGGGGCAGATACGCAGTATTTT.

In this sample, this clone turned up once. The chain couples TRBV5-6 to TRBJ2-1; 11 nucleotides align to TRBD2. V trimming: 1 base; J trimming: 9 bases; junction bases outside the gene matches: 6. The V gene's germline CDR1 is SGHDT and CDR2 YYEEEE. The CDR3 is 15 residues long. CDR3 DNA sequence: TGTGCCAGCAGCTTGCTAGCGGGAGGTATCAGTGAGCAGTTCTTC. Its translation is CASSLLAGGISEQFF.